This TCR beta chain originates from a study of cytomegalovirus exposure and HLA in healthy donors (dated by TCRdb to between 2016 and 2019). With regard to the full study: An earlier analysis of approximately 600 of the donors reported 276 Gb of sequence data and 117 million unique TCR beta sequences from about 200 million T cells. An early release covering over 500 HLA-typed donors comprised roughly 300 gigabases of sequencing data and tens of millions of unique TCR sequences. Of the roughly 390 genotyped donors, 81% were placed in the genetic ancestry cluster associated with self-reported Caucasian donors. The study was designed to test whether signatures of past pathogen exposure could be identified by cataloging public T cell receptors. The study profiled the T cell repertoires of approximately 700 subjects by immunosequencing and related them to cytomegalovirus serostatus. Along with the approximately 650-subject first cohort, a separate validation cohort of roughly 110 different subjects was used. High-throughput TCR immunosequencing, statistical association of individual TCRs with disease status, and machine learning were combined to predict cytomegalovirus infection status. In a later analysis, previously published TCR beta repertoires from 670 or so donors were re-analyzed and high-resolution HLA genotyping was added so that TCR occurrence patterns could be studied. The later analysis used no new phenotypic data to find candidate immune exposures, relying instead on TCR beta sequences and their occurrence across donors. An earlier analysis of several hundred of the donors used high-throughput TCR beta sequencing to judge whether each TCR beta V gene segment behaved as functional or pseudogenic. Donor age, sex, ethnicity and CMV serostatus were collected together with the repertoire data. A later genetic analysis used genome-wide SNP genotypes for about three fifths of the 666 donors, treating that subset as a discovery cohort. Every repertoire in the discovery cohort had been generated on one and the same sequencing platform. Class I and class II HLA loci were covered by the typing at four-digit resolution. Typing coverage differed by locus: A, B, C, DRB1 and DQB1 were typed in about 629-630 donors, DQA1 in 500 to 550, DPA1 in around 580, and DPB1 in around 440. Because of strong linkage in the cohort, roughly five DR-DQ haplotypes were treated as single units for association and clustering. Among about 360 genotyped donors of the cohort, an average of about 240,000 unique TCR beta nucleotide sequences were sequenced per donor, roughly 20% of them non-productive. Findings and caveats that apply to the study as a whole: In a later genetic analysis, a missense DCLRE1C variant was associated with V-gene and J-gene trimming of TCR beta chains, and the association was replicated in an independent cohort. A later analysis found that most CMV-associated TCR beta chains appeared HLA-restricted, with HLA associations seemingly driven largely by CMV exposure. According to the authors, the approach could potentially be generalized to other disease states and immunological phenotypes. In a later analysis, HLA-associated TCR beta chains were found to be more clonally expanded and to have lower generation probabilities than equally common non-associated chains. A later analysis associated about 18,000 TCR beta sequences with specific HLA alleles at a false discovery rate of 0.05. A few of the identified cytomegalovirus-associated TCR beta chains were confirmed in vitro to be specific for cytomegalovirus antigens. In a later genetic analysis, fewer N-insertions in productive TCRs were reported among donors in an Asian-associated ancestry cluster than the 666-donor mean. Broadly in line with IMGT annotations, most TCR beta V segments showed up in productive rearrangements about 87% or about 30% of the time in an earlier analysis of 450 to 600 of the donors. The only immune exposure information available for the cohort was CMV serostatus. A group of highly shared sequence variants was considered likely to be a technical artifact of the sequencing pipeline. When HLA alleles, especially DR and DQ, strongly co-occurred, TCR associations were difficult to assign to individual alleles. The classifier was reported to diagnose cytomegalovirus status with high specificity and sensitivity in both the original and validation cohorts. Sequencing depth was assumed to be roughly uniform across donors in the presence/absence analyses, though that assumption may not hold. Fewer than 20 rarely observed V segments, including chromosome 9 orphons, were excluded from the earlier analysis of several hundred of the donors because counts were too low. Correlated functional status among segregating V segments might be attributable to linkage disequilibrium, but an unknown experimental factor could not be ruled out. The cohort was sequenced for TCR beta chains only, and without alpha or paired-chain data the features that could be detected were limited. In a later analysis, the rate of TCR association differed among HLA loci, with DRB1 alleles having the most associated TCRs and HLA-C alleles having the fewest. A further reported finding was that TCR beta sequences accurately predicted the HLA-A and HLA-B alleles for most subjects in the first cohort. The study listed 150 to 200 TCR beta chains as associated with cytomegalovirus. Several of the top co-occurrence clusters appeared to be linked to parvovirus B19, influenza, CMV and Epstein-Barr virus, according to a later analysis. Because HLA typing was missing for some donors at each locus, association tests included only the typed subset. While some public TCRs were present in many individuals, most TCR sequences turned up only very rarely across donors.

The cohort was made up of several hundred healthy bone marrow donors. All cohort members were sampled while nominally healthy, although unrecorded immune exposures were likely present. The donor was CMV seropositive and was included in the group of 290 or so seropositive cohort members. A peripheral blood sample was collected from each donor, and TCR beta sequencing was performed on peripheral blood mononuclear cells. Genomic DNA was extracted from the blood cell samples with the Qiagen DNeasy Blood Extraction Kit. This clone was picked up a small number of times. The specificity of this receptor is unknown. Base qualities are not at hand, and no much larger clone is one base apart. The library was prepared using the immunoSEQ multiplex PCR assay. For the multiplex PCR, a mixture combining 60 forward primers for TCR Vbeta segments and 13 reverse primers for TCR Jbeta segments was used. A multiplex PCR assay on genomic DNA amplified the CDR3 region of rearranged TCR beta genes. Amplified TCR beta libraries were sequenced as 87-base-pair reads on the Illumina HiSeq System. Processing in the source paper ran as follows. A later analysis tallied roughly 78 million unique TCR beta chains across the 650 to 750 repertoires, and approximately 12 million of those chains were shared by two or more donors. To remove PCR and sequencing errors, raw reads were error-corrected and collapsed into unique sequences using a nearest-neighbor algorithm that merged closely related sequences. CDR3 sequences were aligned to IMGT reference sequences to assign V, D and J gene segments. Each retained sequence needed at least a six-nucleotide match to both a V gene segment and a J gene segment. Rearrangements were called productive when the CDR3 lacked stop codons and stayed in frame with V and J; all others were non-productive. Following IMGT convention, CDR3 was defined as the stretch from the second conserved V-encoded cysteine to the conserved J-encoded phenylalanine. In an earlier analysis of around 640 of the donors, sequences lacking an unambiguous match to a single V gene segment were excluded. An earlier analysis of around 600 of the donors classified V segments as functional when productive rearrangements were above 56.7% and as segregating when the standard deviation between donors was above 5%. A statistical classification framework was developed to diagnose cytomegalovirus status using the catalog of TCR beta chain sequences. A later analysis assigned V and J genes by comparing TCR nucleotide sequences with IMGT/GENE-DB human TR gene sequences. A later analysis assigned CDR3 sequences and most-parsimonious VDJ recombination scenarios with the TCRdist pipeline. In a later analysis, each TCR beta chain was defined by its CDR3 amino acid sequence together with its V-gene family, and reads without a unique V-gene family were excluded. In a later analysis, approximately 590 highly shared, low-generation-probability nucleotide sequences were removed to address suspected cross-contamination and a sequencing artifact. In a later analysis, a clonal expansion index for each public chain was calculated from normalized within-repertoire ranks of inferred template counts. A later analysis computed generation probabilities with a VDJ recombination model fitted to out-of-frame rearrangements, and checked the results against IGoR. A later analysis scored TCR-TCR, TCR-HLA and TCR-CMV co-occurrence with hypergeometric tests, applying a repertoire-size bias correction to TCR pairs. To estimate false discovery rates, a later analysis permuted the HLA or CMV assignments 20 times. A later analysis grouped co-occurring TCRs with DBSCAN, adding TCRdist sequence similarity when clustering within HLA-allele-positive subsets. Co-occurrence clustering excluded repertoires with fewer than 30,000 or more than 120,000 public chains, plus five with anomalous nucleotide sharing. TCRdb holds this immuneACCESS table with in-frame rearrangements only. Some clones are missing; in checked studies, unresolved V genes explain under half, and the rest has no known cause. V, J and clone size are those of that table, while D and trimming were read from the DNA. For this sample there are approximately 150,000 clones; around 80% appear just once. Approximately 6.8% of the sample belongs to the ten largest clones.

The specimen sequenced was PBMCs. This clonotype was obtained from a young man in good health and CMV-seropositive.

The CDR3 is CASSDPGASYEQYF. The DNA reads as follows: TGCGCCAGCAGTGATCCAGGGGCCTCCTACGAGCAGTACTTC. Recombination connected TRBV10-1 to TRBJ2-7; the D gene is perhaps TRBD1, from 6 matching bases. The CDR3 numbers 14 residues from cysteine through phenylalanine. The retained sequence is limited to the CDR3, 42 bases, with the frame set at the first base. The germline V gene (reference sequence) specifies WNHNN as CDR1 and SYGVQD as CDR2. The junction shows trimming of 3 bases on V and 0 bases on J, plus 9 bases between the germline ends.